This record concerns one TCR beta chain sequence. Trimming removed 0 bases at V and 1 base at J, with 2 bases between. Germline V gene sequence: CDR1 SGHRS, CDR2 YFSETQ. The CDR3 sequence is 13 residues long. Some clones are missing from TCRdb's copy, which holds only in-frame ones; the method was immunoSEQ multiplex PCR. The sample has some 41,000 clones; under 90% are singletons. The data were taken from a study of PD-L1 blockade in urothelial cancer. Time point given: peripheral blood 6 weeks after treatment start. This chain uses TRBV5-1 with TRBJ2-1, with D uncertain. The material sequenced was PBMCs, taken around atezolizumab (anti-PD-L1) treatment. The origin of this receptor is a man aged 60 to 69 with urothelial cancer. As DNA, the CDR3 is TGCGCCAGCAGCTTGGTATCCTACAATGAGCAGTTCTTC. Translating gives CASSLVSYNEQFF.